This is a list of T cell receptor beta chains from one sample in a study of cytomegalovirus exposure and HLA in healthy donors. Sequencing used immunoSEQ multiplex PCR; TCRdb keeps in-frame clones, though not all of them. Here the sample spans fewer than 250,000 clones, roughly 84% being singletons. The material sequenced was PBMCs. Every receptor here comes from a human donor in good health. Both conserved end residues are part of each CDR3. Each record gives: J gene, V gene, D gene, CDR3 protein, CDR3 DNA. D genes are given only for firm matches.

TRBJ1-1 | TRBV29-1 | NA | CSVEGGWNTEAFF | TGCAGCGTTGAAGGCGGATGGAACACTGAAGCTTTCTTT
TRBJ2-5 | TRBV5-8 | NA | CASSPELGGVTQYF | TGTGCCAGCAGCCCGGAACTGGGCGGGGTGACTCAGTACTTC
TRBJ1-6 | TRBV6-1 | NA | CASSVQGTLYNSPLHF | TGTGCCAGCAGTGTTCAAGGGACTTTGTATAATTCACCCCTCCACTTT
TRBJ1-5 | TRBV19 | TRBD1 | CASSPVDRGRGQPQHF | TGTGCCAGTAGTCCCGTGGACAGGGGGCGCGGTCAGCCCCAGCATTTT
TRBJ2-5 | TRBV7-8 | TRBD1 | CASSPRQGVQETQYF | TGTGCCAGCAGCCCCCGACAGGGGGTACAAGAGACCCAGTACTTC
TRBJ2-7 | TRBV6-5 | TRBD1 | CASSYRTGPPYEQYF | TGTGCCAGCAGTTACCGGACAGGTCCCCCCTACGAGCAGTACTTC
TRBJ1-1 | TRBV28 | NA | CASISTPVTEAFF | TGTGCCAGCATTTCCACCCCGGTCACTGAAGCTTTCTTT
TRBJ2-7 | TRBV5-4 | TRBD2 | CASSLASGYEQYF | TGTGCCAGCAGCTTGGCTAGCGGCTACGAGCAGTACTTC
TRBJ2-3 | TRBV11-2 | NA | CASSLAPGTASTDTQYF | TGTGCCAGCAGCTTAGCCCCGGGAACAGCCAGCACAGATACGCAGTATTTT
TRBJ2-3 | TRBV5-4 | TRBD2 | CASSGAGTSLQYF | TGTGCCAGCAGCGGGGCCGGGACTAGCTTGCAGTATTTT
TRBJ1-5 | TRBV10-2 | NA | CASSELGRENQPQHF | TGCGCCAGCTCAGAACTCGGACGGGAAAATCAGCCCCAGCATTTT
TRBJ1-5 | TRBV30 | NA | CAWSVRVNQPQHF | TGTGCCTGGAGTGTACGGGTCAATCAGCCCCAGCATTTT
TRBJ2-5 | TRBV5-8 | TRBD1 | CASSKQGAGETQYF | TGTGCCAGCAGCAAACAGGGGGCAGGAGAGACCCAGTACTTC
TRBJ2-7 | TRBV28 | NA | CANQGGGRNEQYF | TGTGCCAACCAGGGCGGTGGCCGCAACGAGCAGTACTTC
TRBJ2-7 | TRBV10-2 | NA | CATSEGSSYEQYF | TGCGCCACCAGCGAAGGTAGCAGCTACGAGCAGTACTTC
TRBJ2-1 | TRBV7-9 | NA | CASSLKAGQRTYNEQFF | TGTGCCAGCAGCTTAAAAGCGGGACAAAGAACTTACAATGAGCAGTTCTTC
TRBJ1-5 | TRBV30 | NA | CACQGRDQPQHF | TGTGCCTGTCAGGGCCGAGATCAGCCCCAGCATTTT
TRBJ2-7 | TRBV29-1 | TRBD1 | CSVGQGALNEQYF | TGCAGCGTCGGACAGGGGGCTTTAAACGAGCAGTACTTC